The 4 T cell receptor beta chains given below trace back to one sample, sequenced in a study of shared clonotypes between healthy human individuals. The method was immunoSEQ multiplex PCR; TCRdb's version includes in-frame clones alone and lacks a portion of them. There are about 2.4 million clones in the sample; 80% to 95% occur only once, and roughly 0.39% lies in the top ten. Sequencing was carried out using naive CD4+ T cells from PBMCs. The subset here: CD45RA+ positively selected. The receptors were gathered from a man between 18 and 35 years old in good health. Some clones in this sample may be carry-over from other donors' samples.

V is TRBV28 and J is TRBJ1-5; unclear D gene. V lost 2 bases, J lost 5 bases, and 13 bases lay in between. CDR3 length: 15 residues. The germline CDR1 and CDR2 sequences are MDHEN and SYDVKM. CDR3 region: CASSLNPNLYQPQHF. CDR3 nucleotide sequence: TGTGCCAGCAGTTTAAACCCCAATCTGTATCAGCCCCAGCATTTT. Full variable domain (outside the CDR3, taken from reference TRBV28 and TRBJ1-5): DVKVTQSSRYLVKRTGEKVFLECVQDMDHENMFWYRQDPGLGLRLIYFSYDVKMKEKGDIPEGYSVSREKKERFSLILESASTNQTSMYLCASSLNPNLYQPQHFGDGTRLSIL.

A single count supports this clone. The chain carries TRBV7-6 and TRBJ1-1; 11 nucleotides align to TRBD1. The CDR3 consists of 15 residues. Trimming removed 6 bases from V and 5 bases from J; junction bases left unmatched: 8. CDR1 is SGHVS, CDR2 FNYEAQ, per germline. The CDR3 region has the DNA TGTGCCAGCAGTACGGGACAGGGGGGTTGGACTGAAGCTTTCTTT. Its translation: CASSTGQGGWTEAFF.

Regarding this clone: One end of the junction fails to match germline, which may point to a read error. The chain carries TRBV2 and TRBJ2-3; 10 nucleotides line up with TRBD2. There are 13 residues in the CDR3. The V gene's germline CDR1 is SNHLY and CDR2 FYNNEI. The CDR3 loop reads CASTTELWTSGTF. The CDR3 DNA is TGTGCCAGCACTACCGAACTTTGGACTAGCGGAACATTT.

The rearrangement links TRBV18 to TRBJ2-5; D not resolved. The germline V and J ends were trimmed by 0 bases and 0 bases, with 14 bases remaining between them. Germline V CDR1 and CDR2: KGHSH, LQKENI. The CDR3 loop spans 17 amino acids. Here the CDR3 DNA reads TGTGCCAGCTCACCACCGTTGACGGGTCTGTACCAAGAGACCCAGTACTTC. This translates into CASSPPLTGLYQETQYF.